One and the same sample provided the 15 T cell receptor beta chains below, sequenced in a study of vaccination and CD4 T cells after COVID-19. Treatment here: approximately 10-day PBMC culture with coronavirus spike peptide pools or control peptides (ViraFEST assay). Cultured CD4+ T-cell DNA underwent Oncomine TCR Beta short-read sequencing. TCRdb processed the PCR reads anew with MiXCR; each CDR3 protein has one entry. The sample holds some 13,000 distinct CDR3 sequences, about 51% seen once. These TCRs are of unknown antigen specificity. The sequencing input was CD4+ T cells from blood, cultured in vitro. These receptor sequences come from a human donor who had recovered from COVID-19.

This sequence joins TRBV9 and TRBJ1-2, with 7 bases aligning to TRBD1. This CDR3 region has 15 residues. CDR1 and CDR2 (germline): SGDLS, YYNGEE. J gave up 7 bases and V 4 bases, and 13 bases lay outside the gene matches. The CDR3 DNA sequence: TGTGCCAGCAGCCCCCAGACAGGGACATTCGGTGGCTACACCTTC. Translated, it gives CASSPQTGTFGGYTF.

This clonotype was counted once. The rearrangement links TRBV2 to TRBJ2-7, with D unresolved. The CDR3 consists of 12 residues. The ends were cut back, 2 bases at V and 5 bases at J, with 7 bases in the middle. Germline assignment: CDR1 SNHLY and CDR2 FYNNEI. The CDR3 coding sequence is TGTGCCAGCAGTGAACTGGTCCACGAGCAGTACTTC. This translates into CASSELVHEQYF.

V and J are TRBV5-1 and TRBJ1-2; D remains ambiguous. This CDR3 contains 13 residues. CDR1 is SGHRS and CDR2 is YFSETQ in the germline V gene. V was clipped by 0 bases and J by 2 bases, with 5 bases between them. The CDR3 nucleotides are TGCGCCAGCAGCTTGGCGGTAAACTATGGCTACACCTTC. Its protein is CASSLAVNYGYTF.

The chain links TRBV12-3 or TRBV12-4 to TRBJ1-5, with 8 bases that match TRBD1. Unmatched junction bases numbered 5, after V lost 6 bases and J lost 4 bases. The CDR3 covers 14 residues. The CDR3 DNA follows: TGTGCCAGCAGATCAGGGGGCAAGAATCAGCCCCAGCATTTT. This codes for CASRSGGKNQPQHF.

In its sample, this clonotype was seen a few times. J is TRBJ1-2 and V is TRBV2; 7 bases match TRBD1. The length of the CDR3 is 15 residues. Germline assignment: CDR1 SNHLY and CDR2 FYNNEI. The trim removed 5 bases at V and 4 bases at J, leaving 10 bases unmatched. CDR3 loop: CASSLLPGQSYGYTF. The CDR3 DNA reads TGTGCCAGCAGTCTACTCCCGGGACAGAGCTATGGCTACACCTTC.

The chain links TRBV27 to TRBJ2-7, with a possible D match to TRBD1 (6 bases). This CDR3 region has 15 residues. Per germline, CDR1 MNHEY and CDR2 SMNVEV (reference sequence). Trimming took off 4 bases at V and 3 bases at J, with 16 bases between the two ends. CDR3 residues: CASSSQGVSIYEQYF. In nucleotides, the CDR3 is TGTGCCAGCAGTTCACAGGGAGTGTCTATCTACGAGCAGTACTTC.

In its sample, this clonotype was seen a few times. The genes are TRBV7-9 and TRBJ2-2; either TRBD1 or TRBD2 may fit D (5 bases each). Trimming stripped 1 base from V and 2 bases from J, with 8 bases between. CDR1 is SEHNR and CDR2 is FQNEAQ in the germline V gene (reference sequence). The CDR3 totals 15 residues. The DNA for the CDR3 is TGTGCCAGCAGCTTAGGCCGGGACAACACCGGGGAGCTGTTTTTT. Its protein product is CASSLGRDNTGELFF. The full variable domain, with the rest looked up from reference TRBV7-9 and TRBJ2-2, is DTGVSQNPRHKITKRGQNVTFRCDPISEHNRLYWYRQTLGQGPEFLTYFQNEAQLEKSRLLSDRFSAERPKGSFSTLEIQRTEQGDSAMYLCASSLGRDNTGELFFGEGSRLTVL.

This chain joins TRBV5-4 and TRBJ1-1, with 7 bases fitting TRBD1. Germline V lookup: CDR1 SGHNT, CDR2 YYREEE (reference sequence). V shed 7 bases, J shed 0 bases, and the junction held 9 bases outside the gene matches. CDR3 length: 15 amino acids. DNA for the CDR3: TGTGCCAGCCAAAGACAGGGACCTATGAACACTGAAGCTTTCTTT. It is translated as CASQRQGPMNTEAFF. The whole variable domain, filled in from reference TRBV5-4 and TRBJ1-1, reads ETGVTQSPTHLIKTRGQQVTLRCSSQSGHNTVSWYQQALGQGPQFIFQYYREEENGRGNFPPRFSGLQFPNYSSELNVNALELDDSALYLCASQRQGPMNTEAFFGQGTRLTVV.

The chain recombines TRBV4-2 with TRBJ2-7; 8 bases align to TRBD1. Trimming took 0 bases from V and 2 from J; bases not matched to a gene: 6. The CDR3 covers 16 residues. Looked up from germline, CDR1 is LGHNA and CDR2 is YNFKEQ. The CDR3 region has the DNA TGTGCCAGCAGCCAAGATAAGGGACAGGCACCCTACGAGCAGTACTTC. Its translation: CASSQDKGQAPYEQYF.

The gene calls are TRBV9 and TRBJ2-2; D possibly corresponds to TRBD1 (6 bases). The germline V gene encodes CDR1 SGDLS and CDR2 YYNGEE. This CDR3 has 15 residues. With 5 bases removed from V and 5 bases from J, the gap between germline ends came to 16 bases. CDR3 amino acids: CASSRGQGATGELFF. The CDR3 DNA follows: TGTGCCAGCAGTAGGGGACAAGGGGCGACCGGGGAGCTGTTTTTT. Complete variable domain (other parts from reference TRBV9 and TRBJ2-2): DSGVTQTPKHLITATGQRVTLRCSPRSGDLSVYWYQQSLDQGLQFLIQYYNGEERAKGNILERFSAQQFPDLHSELNLSSLELGDSALYFCASSRGQGATGELFFGEGSRLTVL.

V usage is TRBV4-2 and J usage is TRBJ1-3, with 7 bases aligning to TRBD1. CDR1 is LGHNA and CDR2 is YNFKEQ in the germline V gene. The CDR3 is made up of 14 amino acids. The junction had 5 bases not matched to a gene; V was cut back by 1 base and J by 8 bases. The CDR3 region has the DNA TGTGCCAGCAGCCAAGCAGGGGGGGGATACACCATATATTTT. Translation: CASSQAGGGYTIYF.

This chain connects TRBV20-1 to TRBJ2-1; D is uncertain. Trimming removed 3 bases at V and 0 bases at J, with 9 bases between. The length of the CDR3 is 14 residues. CDR1 and CDR2 from the germline V gene are DFQATT and SNEGSKA (reference sequence). The CDR3 region is CSARDGRSYNEQFF. As DNA, the CDR3 is TGCAGTGCTAGGGATGGTCGCTCCTACAATGAGCAGTTCTTC.

The rearrangement joins TRBV2 to TRBJ2-3; a weak D match, TRBD1 (6 bases). CDR1 is SNHLY and CDR2 is FYNNEI in the germline V gene. There are 13 residues in the CDR3. Trimming shortened V by 4 bases and J by 2 bases, and 7 bases separated the two germline ends. In DNA form, the CDR3 reads TGTGCCAGCAGTGGGACAGCCACAGATACGCAGTATTTT. Encoded protein: CASSGTATDTQYF. The whole variable domain, remainder taken from reference TRBV2 and TRBJ2-3, is EPEVTQTPSHQVTQMGQEVILRCVPISNHLYFYWYRQILGQKVEFLVSFYNNEISEKSEIFDDQFSVERPDGSNFTLKIRSTKLEDSAMYFCASSGTATDTQYFGPGTRLTVL.

The gene calls are TRBV7-9 and TRBJ2-2; no clear D. V was shortened by 4 bases and J by 6 bases, with 6 bases between the two germline ends. There are 12 residues in the CDR3. Germline V gene data show CDR1 as SEHNR and CDR2 as FQNEAQ (reference sequence). The CDR3 reads CASSSPPGELFF. For the CDR3, the DNA is TGTGCCAGCAGCTCCCCCCCCGGGGAGCTGTTTTTT.

This clonotype is medium-sized within its sample. The rearrangement joins TRBV18 to TRBJ2-4; D unresolved. Looked up from germline, CDR1 is KGHSH and CDR2 is LQKENI. V shed 1 base and J shed 12 bases, with 19 bases lying between them. This CDR3 region has 15 residues. CDR3: CASSPLGQSSQPQYF. The CDR3 DNA follows: TGTGCCAGCTCACCACTCGGCCAGTCGAGCCAGCCTCAGTACTTC.